The 3 T cell receptor beta chains presented below share a single source sample, sequenced in a study of cytomegalovirus exposure and HLA in healthy donors. PCR was performed using 60 Vbeta and 13 Jbeta primers. Sequencing was performed with immunoSEQ multiplex PCR; in TCRdb, only in-frame clones are kept and a portion is missing. The data hold 72,000 or so clones, with roughly 68% observed a single time. Sequencing was performed on PBMCs. Receptors originate from a woman aged 45 to 65 in good health and CMV-seronegative.

The chain joins TRBV15 to TRBJ2-1; TRBD1 might be the D (6 bases). V shed 1 base and J shed 1 base, with 8 bases lying between them. This CDR3 comprises 15 residues. Germline V gene data show CDR1 as LNHNV and CDR2 as YYDKDF (reference sequence). CDR3 nucleotide sequence: TGTGCCACCAGCAGAGCCAGGGGTTCCTACAATGAGCAGTTCTTC. This translates into CATSRARGSYNEQFF. Together with reference TRBV15 and TRBJ2-1, the CDR3 gives the full variable domain: DAMVIQNPRYQVTQFGKPVTLSCSQTLNHNVMYWYQQKSSQAPKLLFHYYDKDFNNEADTPDNFQSRRPNTSFCFLDIRSPGLGDTAMYLCATSRARGSYNEQFFGPGTRLTVL.

This clone was detected only once. The rearrangement uses TRBV2 and TRBJ1-2; D not certain. The CDR3 sequence is 12 residues long. Per the germline V gene, CDR1 is SNHLY and CDR2 is FYNNEI. Trimming cost V 6 bases and J 4 bases, with 9 bases left between them. The CDR3 DNA is TGTGCCAGCAGGCAACTTATCTATGGCTACACCTTC. The encoded protein is CASRQLIYGYTF.

The rearrangement links TRBV7-2 to TRBJ2-5; D remains ambiguous. Germline V gene lookup returns CDR1 SGHTA and CDR2 FQGNSA. The V gene lost 1 base and the J gene lost 5 bases, with 11 bases spanning the gap. The CDR3 contains 14 residues. For the CDR3, the DNA is TGTGCCAGCAGCTTAGTTCGCAGTCCGGAGACCCAGTACTTC. Translated, it gives CASSLVRSPETQYF.